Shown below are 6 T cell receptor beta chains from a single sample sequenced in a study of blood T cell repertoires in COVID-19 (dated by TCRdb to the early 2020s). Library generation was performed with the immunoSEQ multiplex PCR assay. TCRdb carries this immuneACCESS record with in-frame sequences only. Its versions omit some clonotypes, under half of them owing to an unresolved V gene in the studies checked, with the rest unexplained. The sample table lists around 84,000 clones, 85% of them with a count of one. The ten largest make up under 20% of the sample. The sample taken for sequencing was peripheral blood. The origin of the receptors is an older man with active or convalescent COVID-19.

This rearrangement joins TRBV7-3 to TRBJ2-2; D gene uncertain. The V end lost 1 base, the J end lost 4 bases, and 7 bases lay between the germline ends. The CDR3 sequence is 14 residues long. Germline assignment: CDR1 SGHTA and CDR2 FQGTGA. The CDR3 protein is CASSLIQSTGELFF. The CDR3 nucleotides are TGTGCCAGCAGCTTAATCCAGTCCACCGGGGAGCTGTTTTTT.

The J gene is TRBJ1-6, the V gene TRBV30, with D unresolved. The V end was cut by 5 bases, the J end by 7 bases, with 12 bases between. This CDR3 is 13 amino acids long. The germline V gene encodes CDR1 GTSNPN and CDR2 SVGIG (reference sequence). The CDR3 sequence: CAWRTGGNSPLHF. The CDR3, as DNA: TGTGCCTGGCGGACGGGAGGGAATTCACCCCTCCACTTT.

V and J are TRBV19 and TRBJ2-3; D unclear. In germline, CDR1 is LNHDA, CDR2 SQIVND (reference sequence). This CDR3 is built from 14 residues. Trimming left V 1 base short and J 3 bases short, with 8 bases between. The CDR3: CASSIGSQTDTQYF. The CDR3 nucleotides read TGTGCCAGTAGTATAGGTTCACAGACAGATACGCAGTATTTT. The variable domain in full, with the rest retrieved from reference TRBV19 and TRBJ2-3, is DGGITQSPKYLFRKEGQNVTLSCEQNLNHDAMYWYRQDPGQGLRLIYYSQIVNDFQKGDIAEGYSVSREKKESFPLTVTSAQKNPTAFYLCASSIGSQTDTQYFGPGTRLTVL.

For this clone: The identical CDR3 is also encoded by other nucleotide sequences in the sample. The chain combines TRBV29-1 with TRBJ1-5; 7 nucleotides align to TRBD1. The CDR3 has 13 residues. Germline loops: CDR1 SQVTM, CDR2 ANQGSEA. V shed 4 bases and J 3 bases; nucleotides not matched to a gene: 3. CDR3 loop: CSVGDSYNQPQHF. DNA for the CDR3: TGCAGCGTTGGGGACAGTTACAATCAGCCCCAGCATTTT. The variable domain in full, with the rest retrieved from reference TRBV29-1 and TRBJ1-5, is SAVISQKPSRDICQRGTSLTIQCQVDSQVTMMFWYRQQPGQSLTLIATANQGSEATYESGFVIDKFPISRPNLTFSTLTVSNMSPEDSSIYLCSVGDSYNQPQHFGDGTRLSIL.

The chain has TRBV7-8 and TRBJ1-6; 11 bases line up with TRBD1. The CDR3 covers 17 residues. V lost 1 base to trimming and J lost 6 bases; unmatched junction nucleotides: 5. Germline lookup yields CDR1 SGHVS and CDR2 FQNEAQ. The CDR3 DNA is TGTGCCAGCAGCTTAGAGGGACAGGGGGTCCTTAATTCACCCCTCCACTTT. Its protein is CASSLEGQGVLNSPLHF. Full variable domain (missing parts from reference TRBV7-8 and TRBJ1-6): GAGVSQSPRYKVAKRGQDVALRCDPISGHVSLFWYQQALGQGPEFLTYFQNEAQLDKSGLPSDRFFAERPEGSVSTLKIQRTQQEDSAVYLCASSLEGQGVLNSPLHFGNGTRLTVT.

In DNA form, the CDR3 reads TGTGCCAGCAGCCAAGACGGGGACTCGTTGACGGATACGCAGTATTTT. Encoded protein: CASSQDGDSLTDTQYF. The genes are TRBV4-2 and TRBJ2-3; tentative D call: TRBD2 (6 bases). Germline V CDR1 and CDR2: LGHNA, YNFKEQ. The V gene lost 0 bases and the J gene lost 6 bases, with 16 bases spanning the gap. The CDR3 contains 16 residues.